This T cell receptor beta chain was sequenced during a study of tumor-infiltrating lymphocytes in oesophageal squamous cell carcinoma. Germline values: CDR1 MDHEN, CDR2 SYDVKM. The CDR3 runs 15 residues. Trimming removed 6 bases at V and 6 bases at J, with 20 bases between. Sample share makes this clonotype medium-sized. TCRdb processed the PCR reads anew with MiXCR; each CDR3 protein has one entry. Of approximately 19,000 distinct CDR3 sequences listed, about 40% are singletons. The V gene is TRBV28, the J gene TRBJ1-2; TRBD1 is a possible D gene (6 bases). Source material: normal esophageal tissue next to the tumor. This clonotype was sampled from a male donor with esophageal squamous cell carcinoma. DNA of the CDR3: TGTGCCAGCAGACTTGGTGGGGGGCTGGTAAATGGCTACACCTTC. The encoded protein is CASRLGGGLVNGYTF.